This T cell receptor (beta chain) was sequenced during a study of control samples from healthy donors and cancer patients. Assay used: immunoSEQ multiplex PCR; TCRdb lists only in-frame clones, some missing. The sample lists about 35,000 clones; approximately 93% were seen once. CDR1 is LNHDA, CDR2 SQIVND, per germline (reference sequence). Trimming at V came to 8 bases and at J to 0 bases, leaving 11 bases not matched to a gene. This CDR3 region has 18 residues. Sequenced material: PBMCs. This sequence was found in a man in his forties with colorectal cancer. The gene calls are TRBV19 and TRBJ2-6; 9 nucleotides match TRBD2. This CDR3 is CASGAGGPTSSGANVLTF. CDR3 nucleotides: TGTGCCAGTGGAGCGGGGGGCCCGACCAGCTCTGGGGCCAACGTCCTGACTTTC.